The 7 T cell receptor beta chains below were found in one sample sequenced in a study of T cell repertoires in aging, cancer and after chemotherapy. TCR beta rearrangements were amplified from peripheral blood genomic DNA. Multiplex touch-down PCR with TRB-A/B primers amplified rearranged V-D-J TRB sequences. TCRdb redid the calling of the multiplex PCR reads with MiXCR, one entry per CDR3 protein. The repertoire holds fewer than 15,000 distinct CDR3 sequences, with less than 30% as singletons. Sequencing input: blood. These receptors all stem from a human donor in good health.

The chain has TRBV5-5 and TRBJ2-7; 9 positions match TRBD1. Germline-derived CDR1 and CDR2 are SGHKS and YYEKEE (reference sequence). The CDR3 is made up of 15 amino acids. V gave up 1 base and J gave up 3 bases; unmatched junction bases: 5. The CDR3 bases are TGTGCCAGCAGCTTGTCGGGACAGGGCCTCTACGAGCAGTACTTC. It yields the protein CASSLSGQGLYEQYF.

The V gene is TRBV20-1, the J gene TRBJ2-1; D gene uncertain. Trimming stripped 3 bases from V and 8 bases from J, with 11 bases between. Germline-derived CDR1 and CDR2 are DFQATT and SNEGSKA (reference sequence). This CDR3 comprises 12 residues. The CDR3 here is CSARDAGDEQFF. In DNA, the CDR3 is TGCAGTGCTAGGGACGCTGGCGATGAGCAGTTCTTC.

This chain uses TRBV12-3 or TRBV12-4 with TRBJ1-4, with no clear D. The V end was cut by 6 bases, the J end by 0 bases, with 8 bases between. There are 14 residues in the CDR3. CDR3 sequence (DNA): TGTGCCAGCAGCGACAAGACAACTAATGAAAAACTGTTTTTT. Translated: CASSDKTTNEKLFF.

A remark on this clonotype: Given a much more abundant clone one base away, this may be a read error. The chain uses TRBV29-1 and TRBJ2-7, with 7 bases aligning to TRBD1. CDR3 size: 13 residues. V shed 3 bases and J 7 bases; nucleotides not matched to a gene: 9. Looked up from germline, CDR1 is SQVTM and CDR2 is ANQGSEA. In nucleotides, the CDR3 is TGCAGCGTTGAGGCCAGGGGGTCGCGGGAGCAGTACTTC. This codes for CSVEARGSREQYF.

By its share, this clonotype is medium-sized. The chain employs TRBV7-2 and TRBJ2-3, with a weak D call TRBD2 (5 bases). Germline values: CDR1 SGHTA, CDR2 FQGNSA. The ends were cut back, 0 bases at V and 9 bases at J, with 7 bases in the middle. The CDR3 runs to 12 residues. DNA for the CDR3: TGTGCCAGCAGCTTAGCGGGCGGGACGCAGTATTTT. This sequence encodes CASSLAGGTQYF.

This clonotype was counted a few times. This sequence joins TRBV12-3 or TRBV12-4 and TRBJ1-1; D is unresolved. CDR3 length: 13 amino acids. Trimming removed 3 bases from V and 1 base from J, with 6 bases in between. In DNA form, the CDR3 reads TGTGCCAGCAGTTTGAGGCAGAACACTGAAGCTTTCTTT. As protein: CASSLRQNTEAFF.

This clonotype has only a few counts. The chain links TRBV10-3 to TRBJ2-1, with 12 nucleotides matching TRBD1. Germline loops: CDR1 ENHRY, CDR2 SYGVKD. The CDR3 extends over 18 amino acids. V gave up 8 bases and J gave up 0 bases; unmatched junction bases: 11. The chain's CDR3 is CAIAGTGGGGSSYNEQFF. The CDR3 DNA sequence: TGTGCCATCGCCGGGACAGGGGGCGGTGGAAGCTCCTACAATGAGCAGTTCTTC.